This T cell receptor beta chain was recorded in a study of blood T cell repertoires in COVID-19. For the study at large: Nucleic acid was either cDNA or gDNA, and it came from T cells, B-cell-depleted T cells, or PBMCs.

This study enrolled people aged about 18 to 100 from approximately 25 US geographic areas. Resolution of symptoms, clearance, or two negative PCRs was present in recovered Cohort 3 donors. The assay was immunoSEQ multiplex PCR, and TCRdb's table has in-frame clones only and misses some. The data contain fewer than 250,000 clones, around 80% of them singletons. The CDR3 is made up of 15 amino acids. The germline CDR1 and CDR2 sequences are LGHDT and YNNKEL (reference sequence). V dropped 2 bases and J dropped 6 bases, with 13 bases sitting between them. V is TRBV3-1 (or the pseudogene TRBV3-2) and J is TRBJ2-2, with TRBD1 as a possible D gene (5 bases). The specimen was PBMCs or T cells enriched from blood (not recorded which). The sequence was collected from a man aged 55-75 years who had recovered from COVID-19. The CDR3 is CASSQSSGAPGELFF. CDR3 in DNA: TGTGCCAGCAGCCAAAGCAGTGGGGCACCCGGGGAGCTGTTTTTT.